The source of this T cell receptor (beta chain) is a study of T cells in tuberculosis. Study-level information: CD1B tetramers identified T cells specific for mycobacterial lipid GMM. The study's findings and limits: Classification accuracy was about 90% (AUROC roughly 0.9) with the GMM-specific repertoire.

Assay used: immunoSEQ multiplex PCR; TCRdb lists only in-frame clones, some missing. The table includes about 29,000 clones, approximately 93% detected once. About this clone itself: What it binds is unknown.

The CDR3 spans 14 residues. Germline-derived CDR1 and CDR2 are MDHEN and SYDVKM. J gave up 7 bases and V 7 bases, and 7 bases lay outside the gene matches. Latent tuberculosis screening used tuberculin skin test and IGRA at entry. Unsorted cryopreserved PBMC were sequenced, averaging roughly 94,000 T cells per clinical donor. The clonotype was recovered from a donor under 30 with latent tuberculosis or without tuberculosis infection. The sequencing input was PBMCs. The chain is built from TRBV28 and TRBJ2-2; 9 positions match TRBD1. Here the CDR3 DNA reads TGTGCCAGCAAGGAACAGGGGGCTAACGGGGAGCTGTTTTTT. Translation gives CASKEQGANGELFF. The entire variable domain, with the rest obtained from reference TRBV28 and TRBJ2-2, is as follows: DVKVTQSSRYLVKRTGEKVFLECVQDMDHENMFWYRQDPGLGLRLIYFSYDVKMKEKGDIPEGYSVSREKKERFSLILESASTNQTSMYLCASKEQGANGELFFGEGSRLTVL.